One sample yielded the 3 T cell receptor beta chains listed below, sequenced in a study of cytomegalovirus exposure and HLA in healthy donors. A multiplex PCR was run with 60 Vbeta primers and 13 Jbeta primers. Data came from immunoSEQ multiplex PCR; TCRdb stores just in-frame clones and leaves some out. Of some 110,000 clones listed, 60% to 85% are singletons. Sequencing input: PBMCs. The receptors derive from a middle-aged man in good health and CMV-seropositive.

The chain's CDR3 is CASSAAGGTEAFF. The CDR3 DNA follows: TGTGCCAGCAGCGCTGCAGGGGGCACTGAAGCTTTCTTT. This chain connects TRBV9 to TRBJ1-1; 7 bases are shared with TRBD1. The CDR3 covers 13 residues. With V trimmed by 3 bases and J by 4 bases, 3 bases remained unmatched. Looked up from germline, CDR1 is SGDLS and CDR2 is YYNGEE.

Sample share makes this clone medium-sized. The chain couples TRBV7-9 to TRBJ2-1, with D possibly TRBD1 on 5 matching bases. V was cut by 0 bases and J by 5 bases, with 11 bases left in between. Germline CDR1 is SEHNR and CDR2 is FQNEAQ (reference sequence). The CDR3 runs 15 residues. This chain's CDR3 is CASSLASQGDNEQFF. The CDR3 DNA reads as TGTGCCAGCAGCTTAGCGTCTCAAGGGGACAATGAGCAGTTCTTC. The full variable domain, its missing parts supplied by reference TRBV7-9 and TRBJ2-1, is DTGVSQNPRHKITKRGQNVTFRCDPISEHNRLYWYRQTLGQGPEFLTYFQNEAQLEKSRLLSDRFSAERPKGSFSTLEIQRTEQGDSAMYLCASSLASQGDNEQFFGPGTRLTVL.

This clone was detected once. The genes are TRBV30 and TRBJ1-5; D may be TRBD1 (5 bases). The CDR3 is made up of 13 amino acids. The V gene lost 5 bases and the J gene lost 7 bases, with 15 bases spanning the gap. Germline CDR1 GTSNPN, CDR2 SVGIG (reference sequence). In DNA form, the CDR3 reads TGTGCCTGGTCTACCAGGGATAAACAGCCCCAGCATTTT. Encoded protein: CAWSTRDKQPQHF.